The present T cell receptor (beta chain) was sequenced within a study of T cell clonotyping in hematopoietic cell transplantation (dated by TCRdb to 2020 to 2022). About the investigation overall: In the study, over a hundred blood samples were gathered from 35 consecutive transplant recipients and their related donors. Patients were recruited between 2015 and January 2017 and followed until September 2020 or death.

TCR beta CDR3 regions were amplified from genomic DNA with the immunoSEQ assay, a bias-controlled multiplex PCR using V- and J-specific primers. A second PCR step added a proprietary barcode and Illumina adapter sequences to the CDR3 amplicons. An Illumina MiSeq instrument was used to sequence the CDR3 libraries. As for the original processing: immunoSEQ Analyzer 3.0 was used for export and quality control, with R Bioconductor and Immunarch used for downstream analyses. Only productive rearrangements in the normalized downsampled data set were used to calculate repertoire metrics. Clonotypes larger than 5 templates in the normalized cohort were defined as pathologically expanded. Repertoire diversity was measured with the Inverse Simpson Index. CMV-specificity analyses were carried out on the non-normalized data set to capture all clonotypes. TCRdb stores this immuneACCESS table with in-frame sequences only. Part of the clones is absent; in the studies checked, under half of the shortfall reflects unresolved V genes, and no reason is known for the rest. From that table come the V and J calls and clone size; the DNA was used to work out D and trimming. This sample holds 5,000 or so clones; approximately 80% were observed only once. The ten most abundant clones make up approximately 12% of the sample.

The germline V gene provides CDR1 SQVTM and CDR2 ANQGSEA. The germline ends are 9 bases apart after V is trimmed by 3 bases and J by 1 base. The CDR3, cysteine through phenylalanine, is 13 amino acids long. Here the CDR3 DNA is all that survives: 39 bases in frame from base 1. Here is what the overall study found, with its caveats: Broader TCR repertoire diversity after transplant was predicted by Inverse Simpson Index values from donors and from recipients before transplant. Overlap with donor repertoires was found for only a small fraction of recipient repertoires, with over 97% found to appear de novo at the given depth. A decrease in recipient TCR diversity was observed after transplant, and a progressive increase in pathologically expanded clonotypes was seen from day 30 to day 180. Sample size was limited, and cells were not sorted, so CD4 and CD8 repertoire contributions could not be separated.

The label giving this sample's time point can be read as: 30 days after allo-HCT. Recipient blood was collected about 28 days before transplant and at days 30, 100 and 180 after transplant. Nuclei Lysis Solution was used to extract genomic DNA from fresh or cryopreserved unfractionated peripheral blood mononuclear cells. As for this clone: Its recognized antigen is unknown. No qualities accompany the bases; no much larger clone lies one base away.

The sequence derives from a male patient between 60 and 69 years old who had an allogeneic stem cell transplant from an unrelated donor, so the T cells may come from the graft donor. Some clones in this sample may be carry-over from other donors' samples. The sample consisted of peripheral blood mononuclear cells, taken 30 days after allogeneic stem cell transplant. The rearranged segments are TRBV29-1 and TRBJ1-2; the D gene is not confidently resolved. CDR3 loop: CSVDLGNNYGYTF. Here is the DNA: TGCAGCGTTGATCTAGGGAATAACTATGGCTACACCTTC.